Shown below are 5 T cell receptor beta chains from a single sample sequenced in a study of T-cell memory formation after mild COVID-19. Each CDR3 protein is one row after TCRdb ran MiXCR on the 5' RACE reads. The sample carries more than 100,000 distinct CDR3 sequences, approximately 5.9% recorded once. Sequencing used PBMCs or a T cell subset sorted from them (not recorded which). The source of these receptors is an adult woman who had mild COVID-19 (a few samples of this study predate the infection). Cell type and time point are not known.

As to this clonotype: Without the conserved terminal phenylalanine or tryptophan, this CDR3 likely stems from a read error. The chain is built from TRBV7-2 and TRBJ2-4; TRBD2 agrees at 13 bases. Germline trimming cut 4 bases from V and 6 bases from J; bases unmatched to any gene: 12. The CDR3 has 18 amino acids. Germline V gene sequence: CDR1 SGHTA, CDR2 FQGNSA. The CDR3 DNA reads TGTGCCAGCAGCTCAGGGGGACTAGCGGGAAGTTGGAGAAACATTCAGTACTCC. Translating it yields CASSSGGLAGSWRNIQYS.

The chain employs TRBV12-3 or TRBV12-4 and TRBJ2-2; D call uncertain. The ends were cut back, 6 bases at V and 1 base at J, with 9 bases in the middle. This CDR3 has 14 amino acids. In DNA form, the CDR3 reads TGTGCCAGCAGACGGACGGTGAACACCGGGGAGCTGTTTTTT. This translates into CASRRTVNTGELFF.

Many counts were recorded for this clonotype. The CDR3 loop is CASSPGARDTQYF. The CDR3 DNA sequence: TGTGCCAGCAGCCCCGGGGCCCGAGATACGCAGTATTTT. The chain links TRBV12-3 or TRBV12-4 to TRBJ2-3; D could derive from TRBD1 or TRBD2 (5 bases each). The CDR3 runs 13 residues. The V end lost 6 bases, the J end lost 5 bases, and 12 bases lay between the germline ends.

This clonotype was seen many times. The V gene is TRBV12-3 or TRBV12-4, the J gene TRBJ1-1; TRBD1 matches at 7 bases. Trimming removed 4 bases from V and 7 bases from J; junction bases left unmatched: 12. This CDR3 contains 15 residues. This chain's CDR3 is CASSSGQTGSYEAFF. In DNA, the CDR3 is TGTGCCAGCAGTTCAGGACAGACAGGGTCCTATGAAGCTTTCTTT.

In this sample, this clonotype turned up a few times. This chain links TRBV30 with TRBJ2-7; 7 nucleotides line up with TRBD1. This CDR3 region has 15 residues. Germline CDR1 reads GTSNPN; CDR2 reads SVGIG (reference sequence). V lost 3 bases to trimming and J lost 2 bases; unmatched junction nucleotides: 10. This CDR3 is CAWSTRDRVAYEQYF. The CDR3 DNA reads as TGTGCCTGGAGCACCCGAGACAGGGTAGCCTACGAGCAGTACTTC.